These 26 T cell receptor beta chains share one sample of origin, sequenced in a study of cytomegalovirus exposure and HLA in healthy donors. A multiplex PCR was run with 60 Vbeta primers and 13 Jbeta primers. Using immunoSEQ multiplex PCR, the repertoire was profiled, and TCRdb retains in-frame clones only, with some absent. Of around 250,000 clones in the sample, 92% were seen once. Sequencing was performed on PBMCs. The receptors come from a girl aged 2-10 years in good health and CMV-seronegative.

The chain links TRBV15 to TRBJ2-5, with D tentatively TRBD2 (7 bases). Trimming took 8 bases from V and 2 from J, leaving 18 bases between them. This CDR3 is built from 15 residues. In germline, CDR1 is LNHNV, CDR2 YYDKDF (reference sequence). As DNA, the CDR3 is TGTGCCACCGAGGAGGGGGGGGCCGGTCAAGAGACCCAGTACTTC. Its protein is CATEEGGAGQETQYF. The full variable domain, rest sourced from reference TRBV15 and TRBJ2-5, is DAMVIQNPRYQVTQFGKPVTLSCSQTLNHNVMYWYQQKSSQAPKLLFHYYDKDFNNEADTPDNFQSRRPNTSFCFLDIRSPGLGDTAMYLCATEEGGAGQETQYFGPGTRLLVL.

The CDR3 sequence: CASTLAGSTDTQYF. CDR3 in DNA: TGTGCCAGCACGCTAGCGGGTTCCACAGATACGCAGTATTTT. The chain recombines TRBV2 with TRBJ2-3, with 8 nucleotides matching TRBD2. Looked up from germline, CDR1 is SNHLY and CDR2 is FYNNEI. This CDR3 spans 14 amino acids. The V and J ends lost 7 bases and 2 bases, in that order; junction bases with no gene match: 5.

The chain carries TRBV30 and TRBJ2-2; 10 bases agree with TRBD2. This CDR3 has 15 amino acids. Trimming took 2 bases from V and 4 from J; bases not matched to a gene: 4. In germline, CDR1 is GTSNPN, CDR2 SVGIG (reference sequence). CDR3 coding DNA: TGTGCCTGGAGTAGCGGGAGGGTAGGCACCGGGGAGCTGTTTTTT. Translation: CAWSSGRVGTGELFF.

Only one count was recorded for this clone. This chain uses TRBV5-1 with TRBJ1-2, with 10 nucleotides matching TRBD1. This CDR3 is built from 19 residues. Germline CDR1 reads SGHRS; CDR2 reads YFSETQ. The ends lost 1 base at V and 5 bases at J; junction bases unmatched: 17. CDR3 region: CASSLPPRDRGPFRYGYTF. In DNA, the CDR3 is TGCGCCAGCAGCTTGCCTCCCCGGGACAGGGGTCCCTTTCGGTATGGCTACACCTTC.

The rearrangement joins TRBV5-5 to TRBJ1-1; 8 bases line up with TRBD1. The V gene's germline CDR1 is SGHKS and CDR2 YYEKEE (reference sequence). Germline trimming cut 0 bases from V and 4 bases from J; bases unmatched to any gene: 5. The CDR3 covers 15 residues. CDR3 sequence (DNA): TGTGCCAGCAGCTTGGTAACAGGGGGGGTCACTGAAGCTTTCTTT. It codes for CASSLVTGGVTEAFF.

This chain joins TRBV18 and TRBJ2-7; 10 bases are shared with TRBD1. The CDR3 is 15 residues long. After removal of 6 bases from V and 2 bases from J, the junction contained 7 bases not matched to a gene. CDR1 and CDR2 from the germline V gene are KGHSH and LQKENI. The CDR3 sequence: CASSEGQGMTYEQYF. The CDR3 DNA reads TGTGCCAGCTCTGAGGGACAGGGGATGACCTACGAGCAGTACTTC.

The chain employs TRBV7-6 and TRBJ2-1, with D possibly being TRBD2 (6 bases). The CDR3 runs to 17 residues. V lost 1 base and J 0 bases, leaving 13 bases between the germline ends. Germline values: CDR1 SGHVS, CDR2 FNYEAQ. CDR3 protein: CASSLDSLGGSYNEQFF. The CDR3 DNA reads TGTGCCAGCAGCTTAGATTCTTTGGGAGGCTCCTACAATGAGCAGTTCTTC.

The CDR3 region has the DNA TGTGCCAGCAGTAATTCCAGGTTCATGAACACTGAAGCTTTCTTT. Translated: CASSNSRFMNTEAFF. The chain employs TRBV28 and TRBJ1-1, with no clear D. The CDR3 loop spans 15 amino acids. V lost 5 bases, J lost 0 bases, and 13 bases lay in between. Germline CDR1 reads MDHEN; CDR2 reads SYDVKM.

This clone came up once. This sequence joins TRBV27 and TRBJ1-2; 10 bases agree with TRBD1. CDR1 is MNHEY and CDR2 is SMNVEV in the germline V gene (reference sequence). The CDR3 runs to 16 residues. The trim removed 4 bases at V and 2 bases at J, leaving 7 bases unmatched. CDR3 protein: CASSYRQGAQNYGYTF. In DNA form, the CDR3 reads TGTGCCAGCAGTTATCGACAGGGGGCGCAGAACTATGGCTACACCTTC.

The gene calls are TRBV27 and TRBJ1-3; 10 bases match TRBD2. The tail of the sequence fits TRBJ2-2 better, so the J call may be wrong. Germline assignment: CDR1 MNHEY and CDR2 SMNVEV (reference sequence). The CDR3 has 16 amino acids. DNA of the CDR3: TGTGCCAGCACCATTTCTAGCGGGGGAAACACCGGGGAGCTGTTTTTT. Its protein product is CASTISSGGNTGELFF.

This chain links TRBV9 with TRBJ1-2; 8 bases are shared with TRBD1. This CDR3 has 15 amino acids. Unmatched junction bases numbered 7, after V lost 0 bases and J lost 6 bases. The germline V gene encodes CDR1 SGDLS and CDR2 YYNGEE. The CDR3 region is CASSVGGTGNHGYTF. CDR3 DNA sequence: TGTGCCAGCAGCGTAGGAGGGACAGGTAATCATGGCTACACCTTC.

V usage is TRBV5-1 and J usage is TRBJ2-3; 7 bases map to TRBD2. CDR3 length: 15 amino acids. The germline gives CDR1 SGHRS, CDR2 YFSETQ. V lost 4 bases, J lost 1 base, and 6 bases stayed unmatched. The CDR3 DNA is TGCGCCAGCAGCAAATTGGGGGGGGGCACAGATACGCAGTATTTT. As protein: CASSKLGGGTDTQYF.

The CDR3 sequence: CSVSHPDDRGGYYGYTF. CDR3 bases: TGCAGCGTTAGCCACCCAGACGACAGGGGGGGTTACTATGGCTACACCTTC. This chain joins TRBV29-1 and TRBJ1-2, with 9 bases lining up with TRBD1. CDR1 and CDR2 (germline): SQVTM, ANQGSEA. Losses at the gene ends were 5 bases for V and 3 bases for J; bases not matched to a gene: 16. The CDR3 loop spans 17 amino acids.

The gene calls are TRBV30 and TRBJ2-1, with TRBD2 matching over 7 bases. The V and J ends lost 5 bases and 3 bases, in that order; junction bases with no gene match: 7. There are 14 residues in the CDR3. Germline assignment: CDR1 GTSNPN and CDR2 SVGIG (reference sequence). The CDR3 coding sequence is TGTGCCTGGGGTACTAGCGTATACTACAATGAGCAGTTCTTC. Translation: CAWGTSVYYNEQFF.

The chain carries TRBV27 and TRBJ1-6, with D hard to call. The germline gives CDR1 MNHEY, CDR2 SMNVEV (reference sequence). The V gene lost 4 bases and the J gene lost 3 bases, with 19 bases spanning the gap. This CDR3 contains 18 residues. The CDR3 bases are TGTGCCAGCAGTTCCCGAATCGAATCACTTGACTATAATTCACCCCTCCACTTT. Protein: CASSSRIESLDYNSPLHF.

V usage is TRBV19 and J usage is TRBJ1-1; D possibly corresponds to TRBD1 (5 bases). V was cut by 3 bases and J by 0 bases, with 5 bases left in between. Per the germline V gene, CDR1 is LNHDA and CDR2 is SQIVND (reference sequence). This CDR3 contains 13 residues. The CDR3 sequence is CASSMDMNTEAFF. The CDR3, as DNA: TGTGCCAGTAGTATGGACATGAACACTGAAGCTTTCTTT.

The chain joins TRBV5-6 to TRBJ2-5, with 7 bases fitting TRBD1. V was pared by 2 bases and J by 4 bases, with 5 bases of the junction left unmatched. CDR1 and CDR2 (germline): SGHDT, YYEEEE. This CDR3 spans 14 amino acids. The DNA for the CDR3 is TGTGCCAGCAGCTTAGGACAGGTAGGAGAGACCCAGTACTTC. Its translation is CASSLGQVGETQYF.

V and J are TRBV14 and TRBJ1-2; 7 positions match TRBD1. J lost 7 bases, V lost 0 bases, and 8 bases had no gene match. The germline V gene has CDR1 SGHDN and CDR2 FVKESK. The CDR3 extends over 15 amino acids. The chain's CDR3 is CASSQDLQPGGGYTF. The CDR3 DNA reads TGTGCCAGCAGCCAAGATCTTCAACCAGGGGGTGGCTACACCTTC.

This chain joins TRBV30 and TRBJ1-1; no firm D call. The CDR3 is 13 residues long. CDR1 is GTSNPN and CDR2 is SVGIG in the germline V gene (reference sequence). Between the trimmed V and J ends, which lost 2 bases and 1 base, there was a span of 8 bases. The CDR3 protein is CAWSLTGNTEAFF. CDR3 sequence (DNA): TGTGCCTGGAGTTTGACGGGGAACACTGAAGCTTTCTTT.

CDR3 bases: TGTGCCTGGGGAAAGGGACATGAAGCTTTCTTT. It is translated as CAWGKGHEAFF. The chain carries TRBV30 and TRBJ1-1; D might be TRBD1 (6 bases). The CDR3 runs 11 residues. Germline-derived CDR1 and CDR2 are GTSNPN and SVGIG (reference sequence). The V gene lost 5 bases and the J gene lost 7 bases, with 11 bases spanning the gap.

This chain links TRBV2 with TRBJ2-7; 8 nucleotides agree with TRBD1. The CDR3 runs 15 residues. Germline values: CDR1 SNHLY, CDR2 FYNNEI. V shed 6 bases and J 0 bases; nucleotides not matched to a gene: 7. For the CDR3, the DNA is TGTGCCAGCAGGGGGGGACAGGCGAGCTCCTACGAGCAGTACTTC. It yields the protein CASRGGQASSYEQYF.

This chain links TRBV11-2 with TRBJ2-5, with D uncertain. The J call may be in error: the DNA end matches TRBJ2-7 better. The CDR3 covers 17 residues. The germline CDR1 and CDR2 sequences are SGHAT and FQNNGV. CDR3 nucleotide sequence: TGTGCCAGCAGCTTTTCGCAAAGCGCAATCGGCCAATACGAGCAGTACTTC. This codes for CASSFSQSAIGQYEQYF.

The rearrangement joins TRBV5-1 to TRBJ2-3; no firm D call. Germline V gene lookup returns CDR1 SGHRS and CDR2 YFSETQ. V lost 4 bases and J 0 bases, leaving 12 bases between the germline ends. This CDR3 is built from 15 residues. The CDR3: CASSPRQESTDTQYF. The CDR3 DNA follows: TGCGCCAGCAGCCCGCGACAAGAAAGCACAGATACGCAGTATTTT.

The gene calls are TRBV27 and TRBJ2-1; 7 positions agree with TRBD2. The CDR3 has 19 amino acids. The V segment lost 1 base and the J segment 4 bases; nucleotides outside the gene matches: 16. Per germline, CDR1 MNHEY and CDR2 SMNVEV (reference sequence). The CDR3 here is CASSLLESSGRLPYNEQFF. The CDR3 region has the DNA TGTGCCAGCAGTTTATTAGAGTCTAGCGGTCGGCTACCATACAATGAGCAGTTCTTC.

The gene calls are TRBV11-1 and TRBJ2-5, with 8 bases fitting TRBD2. This CDR3 has 16 amino acids. After removal of 3 bases from V and 1 base from J, the junction contained 7 bases not matched to a gene. Germline CDR1 is SGHAT and CDR2 is FQDESV (reference sequence). The chain's CDR3 is CASSFHGGGLQETQYF. The DNA of the CDR3 is TGTGCCAGCAGCTTCCACGGCGGGGGGCTCCAAGAGACCCAGTACTTC.

The V gene is TRBV5-6, the J gene TRBJ2-5, with 14 bases aligning to TRBD2. The CDR3 runs to 15 residues. V lost 0 bases and J lost 5; bases outside the gene matches: 0. The V gene's germline CDR1 is SGHDT and CDR2 YYEEEE. CDR3 bases: TGTGCCAGCAGCTTGGGGACTAGCGGGGGGGAGACCCAGTACTTC. It specifies CASSLGTSGGETQYF.